This TCR beta chain is from a study of OX40 agonist ivuxolimab in advanced cancers. Overall study: Ivuxolimab doses were 0.01, 0.1, 0.3, 1.5, 3 or 10 mg/kg every 2 weeks. Enrollees could have had prior anti-PD-1, anti-PD-L1 or anti-CTLA-4 therapy, which under 50% had received. In three patients, partial responses were observed, one with hepatocellular carcinoma and two with cutaneous melanoma.

A remark on this clone: The antigen is unknown.

Study-wide findings and caveats: Clonal expansion from baseline to week 6 occurred in both CD4+ and CD8+ T cells.

Germline V CDR1 and CDR2: SEHNR, FQNEAQ (reference sequence). This CDR3 is built from 15 residues. Trimming took 1 base from V and 7 from J; bases not matched to a gene: 7. Data came from immunoSEQ multiplex PCR; TCRdb stores just in-frame clones and leaves some out. The table records 85,000 to 95,000 clones, about 88% of them present only once. The sequence came from an adult with an advanced solid tumor such as melanoma, head and neck, liver or kidney cancer. The gene calls are TRBV7-9 and TRBJ2-1; 7 bases match TRBD2. Sequencing used CD4+ or CD8+ T cells sorted from blood, obtained in a trial of the OX40 agonist ivuxolimab. This chain's CDR3 is CASSLEGTTVNEQFF. The DNA of the CDR3 is TGTGCCAGCAGCTTAGAGGGGACTACGGTTAATGAGCAGTTCTTC.